This section outlines one TCR beta chain sequence together with its context. Only one count was recorded for this clone. Which antigen it targets is not known. Base qualities are not at hand, and no much larger clone is one base apart. The sample is drawn from a study of OX40 agonist ivuxolimab in advanced cancers. General notes on the study: Ivuxolimab, which targeted the costimulatory receptor OX40 (CD134), was an agonistic, fully human IgG2 monoclonal antibody. Intravenous ivuxolimab was administered to patients every 2 weeks at six dose levels: 0.01, 0.1, 0.3, 1.5, 3 and 10 mg/kg. Among the approximately 54 dose-escalation patients, around 20 had hepatocellular carcinoma, some 15 melanoma, 9 renal cell carcinoma and 9 head and neck cancer. The dose-escalation cohort was 82.7% male with a mean age of roughly 60 years, ranging from roughly 23 to 85. Prior anti-PD-1, anti-PD-L1 or anti-CTLA-4 therapy was permitted, and checkpoint inhibitors had been received by roughly two fifths of dose-escalation patients. Partial responses occurred in three dose-escalation patients: two with cutaneous melanoma and one with hepatocellular carcinoma. The purpose of peripheral TCRbeta sequencing was to test whether ivuxolimab changed TCR sequence diversity and led to clonal T-cell expansion. The paper covers the monotherapy dose-escalation part of the phase I ivuxolimab trial, which included N ≈ 57 patients.

Patients with a history of autoimmune disease or receiving systemic immunosuppression were excluded from the trial. Peripheral blood for TCR sequencing was collected from all dose cohorts at baseline, on cycle 4 day 1, and on cycle 7 day 1. The samples were drawn from a first-in-human, open-label, multicenter phase I dose-escalation trial of ivuxolimab. Adults with locally advanced or metastatic melanoma, renal cell carcinoma, hepatocellular carcinoma or head and neck squamous cell carcinoma were enrolled in the trial. CD4+ and CD8+ T cells were sorted separately from peripheral blood before TCR sequencing. V is shortened by 5 bases, J by 7 bases, and the region joining them spans 10 bases. There are 12 amino acids in the CDR3, from cysteine to phenylalanine inclusive. Only the CDR3 portion is preserved as DNA: 36 bases, with reading frame beginning at the first base. CDR1 and CDR2, looked up from the germline V gene, are SGHTA and FQGNSA.

Findings and caveats that apply to the study as a whole: In partial responders in the 0.1-3.0 mg/kg groups, normalized peripheral clonal expansion was found to be among the lowest, especially among CD8+ T cells. After ivuxolimab, CD8+ T cells had more expanded clones than CD4+ T cells on average. At doses from 0.1 to 3.0 mg/kg, clonal expansion was seen in both CD4+ and CD8+ blood T cells between baseline and week 6. The antigen specificity of the clonally expanded peripheral T cells was not determined. Low levels of normalized T-cell clonal expansion were also seen in some nonresponding patients.

Genomic DNA was isolated from the sorted cells so that the TCRbeta CDR3 region could be sequenced. The immunoSEQ Assay was used for sequencing of TCRbeta CDR3 regions. Here the immuneACCESS table is served through TCRdb, limited to in-frame sequences with V and J called. Missing clones are a known gap in these copies; in checked studies unresolved V genes cover under half, and the rest lacks a known reason. The sample yields around 66,000 clones; roughly 80% were counted once. The ten biggest clones cover about 7% of the sample. Sequenced material: CD4+ or CD8+ T cells sorted from blood, taken in a trial of the OX40 agonist ivuxolimab. This chain is built from TRBV7-2 and TRBJ2-3; the D gene cannot be named for sure. This receptor was obtained from an adult with an advanced solid tumor such as melanoma, head and neck, liver or kidney cancer. The CDR3 region has the sequence CASSPRLNTQYF. The DNA sequence follows: TGTGCCAGCAGCCCCCGTCTGAATACGCAGTATTTT.